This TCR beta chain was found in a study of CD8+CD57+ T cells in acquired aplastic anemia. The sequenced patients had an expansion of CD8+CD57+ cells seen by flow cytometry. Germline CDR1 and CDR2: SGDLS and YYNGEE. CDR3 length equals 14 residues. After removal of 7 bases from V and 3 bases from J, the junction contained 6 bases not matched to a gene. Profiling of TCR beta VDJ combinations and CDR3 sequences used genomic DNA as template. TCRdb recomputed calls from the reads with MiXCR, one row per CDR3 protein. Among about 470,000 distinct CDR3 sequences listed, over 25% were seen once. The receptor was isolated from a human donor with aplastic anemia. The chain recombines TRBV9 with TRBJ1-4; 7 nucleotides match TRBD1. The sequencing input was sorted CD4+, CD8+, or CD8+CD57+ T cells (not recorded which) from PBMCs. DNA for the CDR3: TGTGCCAGCGCGCGACAGGGAGCTAATGAAAAACTGTTTTTT. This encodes CASARQGANEKLFF.